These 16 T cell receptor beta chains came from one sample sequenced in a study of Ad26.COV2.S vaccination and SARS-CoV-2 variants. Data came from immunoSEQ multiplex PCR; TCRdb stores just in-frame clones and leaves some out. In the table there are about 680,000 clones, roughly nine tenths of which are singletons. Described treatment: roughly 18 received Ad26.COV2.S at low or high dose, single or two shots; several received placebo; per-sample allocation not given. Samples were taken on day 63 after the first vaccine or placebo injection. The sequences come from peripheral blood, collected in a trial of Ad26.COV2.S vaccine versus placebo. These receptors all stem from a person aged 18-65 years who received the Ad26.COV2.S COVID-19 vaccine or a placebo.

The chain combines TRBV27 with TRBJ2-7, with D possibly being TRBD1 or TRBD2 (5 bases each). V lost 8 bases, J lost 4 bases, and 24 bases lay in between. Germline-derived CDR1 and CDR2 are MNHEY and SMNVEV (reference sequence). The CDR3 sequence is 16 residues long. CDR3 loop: CASDYLPPRAWYEQYF. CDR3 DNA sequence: TGTGCCAGCGACTATCTACCCCCCAGGGCTTGGTACGAGCAGTACTTC.

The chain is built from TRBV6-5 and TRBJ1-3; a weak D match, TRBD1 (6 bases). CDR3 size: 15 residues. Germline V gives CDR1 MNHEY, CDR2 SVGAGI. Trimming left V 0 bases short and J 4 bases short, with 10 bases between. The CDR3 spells CASSYSTGRGNTIYF. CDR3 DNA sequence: TGTGCCAGCAGTTACTCGACAGGTCGGGGAAACACCATATATTTT.

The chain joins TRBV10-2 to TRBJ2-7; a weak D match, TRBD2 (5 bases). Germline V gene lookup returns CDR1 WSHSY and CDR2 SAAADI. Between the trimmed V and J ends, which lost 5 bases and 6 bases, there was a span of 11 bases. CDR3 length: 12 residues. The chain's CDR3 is CASSQSGVEQYF. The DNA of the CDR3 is TGCGCCAGCAGTCAAAGCGGAGTCGAGCAGTACTTC.

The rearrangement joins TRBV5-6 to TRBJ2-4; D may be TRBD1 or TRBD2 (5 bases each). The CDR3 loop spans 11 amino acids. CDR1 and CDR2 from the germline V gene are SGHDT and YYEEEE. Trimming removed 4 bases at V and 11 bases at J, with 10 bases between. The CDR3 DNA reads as TGTGCCAGCAGCACGGGACCAGTTCAGTACTTC. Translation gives CASSTGPVQYF.

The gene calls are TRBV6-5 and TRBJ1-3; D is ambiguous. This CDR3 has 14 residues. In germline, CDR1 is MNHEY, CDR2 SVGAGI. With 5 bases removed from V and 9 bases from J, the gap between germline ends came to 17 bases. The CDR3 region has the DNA TGTGCCAGCAGTACGTTAAGGACTATCGGCACCATATATTTT. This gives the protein CASSTLRTIGTIYF.

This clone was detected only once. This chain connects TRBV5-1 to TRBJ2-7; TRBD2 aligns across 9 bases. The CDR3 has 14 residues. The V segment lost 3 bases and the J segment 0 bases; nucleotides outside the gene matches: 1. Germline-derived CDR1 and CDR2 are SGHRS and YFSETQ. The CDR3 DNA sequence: TGCGCCAGCAGCTCTAGCGGGACCTCCTACGAGCAGTACTTC. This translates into CASSSSGTSYEQYF.

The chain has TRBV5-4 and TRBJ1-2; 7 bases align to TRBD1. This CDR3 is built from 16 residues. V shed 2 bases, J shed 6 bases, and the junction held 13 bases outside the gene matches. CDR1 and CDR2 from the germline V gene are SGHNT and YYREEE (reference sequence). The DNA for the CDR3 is TGTGCCAGCAGCTTCTTACAGGGGCCGGGCGTCGATGGCTACACCTTC. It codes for CASSFLQGPGVDGYTF.

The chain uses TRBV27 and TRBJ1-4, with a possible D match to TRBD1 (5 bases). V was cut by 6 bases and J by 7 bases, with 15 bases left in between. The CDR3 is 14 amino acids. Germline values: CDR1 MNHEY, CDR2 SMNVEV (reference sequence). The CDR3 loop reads CASRVFGTGEKLFF. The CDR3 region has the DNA TGTGCCAGCAGGGTCTTTGGGACCGGTGAAAAACTGTTTTTT.

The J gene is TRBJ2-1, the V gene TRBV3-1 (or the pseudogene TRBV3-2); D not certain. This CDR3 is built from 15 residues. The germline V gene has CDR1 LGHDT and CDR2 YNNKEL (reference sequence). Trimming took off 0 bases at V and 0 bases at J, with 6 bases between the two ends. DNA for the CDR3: TGTGCCAGCAGCCAAGAGGCCAGCTCCTACAATGAGCAGTTCTTC. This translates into CASSQEASSYNEQFF.

CDR3 coding DNA: TGCAGCGTGGTGGGCGGGACTGAAGCTTTCTTT. This translates into CSVVGGTEAFF. V and J are TRBV29-1 and TRBJ1-1; D unresolved. Trimming took 6 bases from V and 5 from J, leaving 10 bases between them. Per germline, CDR1 SQVTM and CDR2 ANQGSEA. The length of the CDR3 is 11 residues.

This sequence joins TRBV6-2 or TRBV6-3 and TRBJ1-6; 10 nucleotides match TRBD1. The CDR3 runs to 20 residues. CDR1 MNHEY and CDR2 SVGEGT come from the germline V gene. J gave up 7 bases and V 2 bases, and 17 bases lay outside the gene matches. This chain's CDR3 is CASSYPTGTGATIGNSPLHF. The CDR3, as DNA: TGTGCCAGCAGTTACCCCACCGGGACAGGGGCCACCATCGGGAATTCACCCCTCCACTTT.

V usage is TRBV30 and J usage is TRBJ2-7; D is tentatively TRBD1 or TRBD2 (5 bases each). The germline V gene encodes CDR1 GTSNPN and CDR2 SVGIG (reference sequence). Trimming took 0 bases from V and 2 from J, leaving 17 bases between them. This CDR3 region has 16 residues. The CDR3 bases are TGTGCCTGGAGTGTACTGCCCGGCCAGGGACCCTACGAGCAGTACTTC. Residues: CAWSVLPGQGPYEQYF.

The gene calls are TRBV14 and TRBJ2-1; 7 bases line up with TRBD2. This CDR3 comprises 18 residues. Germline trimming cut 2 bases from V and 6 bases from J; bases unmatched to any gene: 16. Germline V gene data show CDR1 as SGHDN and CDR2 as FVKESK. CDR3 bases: TGTGCCAGCAGCCAACGGCTAGCGGCCCCATACGGTGGCAATGAGCAGTTCTTC. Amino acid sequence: CASSQRLAAPYGGNEQFF.

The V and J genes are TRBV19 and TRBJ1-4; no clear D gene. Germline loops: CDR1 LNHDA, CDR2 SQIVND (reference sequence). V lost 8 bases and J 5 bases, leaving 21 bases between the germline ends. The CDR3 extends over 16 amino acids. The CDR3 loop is CASLQLDLGGNEKLFF. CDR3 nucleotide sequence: TGTGCCAGTCTGCAGCTAGACCTGGGCGGCAATGAAAAACTGTTTTTT.

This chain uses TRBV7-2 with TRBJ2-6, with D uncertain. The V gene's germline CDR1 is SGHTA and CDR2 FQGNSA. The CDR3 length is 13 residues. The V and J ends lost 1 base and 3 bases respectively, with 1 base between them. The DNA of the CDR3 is TGTGCCAGCAGCTTAGTTGGGGCCAACGTCCTGACTTTC. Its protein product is CASSLVGANVLTF.

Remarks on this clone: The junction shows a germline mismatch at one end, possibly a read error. CDR3 nucleotide sequence: TGTGCCAGCAGAGGACAGGGGTTGAGGCTAGCGGGAAGGGATTTT. Translating it yields CASRGQGLRLAGRDF. The chain recombines TRBV2 with TRBJ2-3, with D possibly being TRBD1 or TRBD2 (9 bases each). Germline V CDR1 and CDR2: SNHLY, FYNNEI. This CDR3 is built from 15 residues.